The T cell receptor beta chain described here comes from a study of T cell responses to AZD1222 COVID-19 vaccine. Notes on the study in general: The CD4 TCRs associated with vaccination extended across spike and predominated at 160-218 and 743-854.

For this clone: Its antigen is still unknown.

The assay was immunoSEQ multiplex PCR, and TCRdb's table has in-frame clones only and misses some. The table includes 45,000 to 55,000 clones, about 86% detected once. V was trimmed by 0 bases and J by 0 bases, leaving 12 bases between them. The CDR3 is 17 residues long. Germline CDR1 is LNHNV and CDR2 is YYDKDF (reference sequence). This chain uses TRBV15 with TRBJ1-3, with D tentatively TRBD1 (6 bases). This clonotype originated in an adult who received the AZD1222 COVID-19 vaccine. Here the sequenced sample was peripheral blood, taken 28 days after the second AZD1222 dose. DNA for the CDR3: TGTGCCACCAGCAGAGATAAGGGACAAGGCTCTGGAAACACCATATATTTT. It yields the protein CATSRDKGQGSGNTIYF.